This T cell receptor (beta chain) originates from a study of cytomegalovirus exposure and HLA in healthy donors. CDR3 length: 14 amino acids. Per germline, CDR1 SGHDT and CDR2 YYEEEE. With V trimmed by 4 bases and J by 5 bases, 5 bases remained unmatched. With 60 Vbeta and 13 Jbeta primers, the PCR was carried out. Sequenced by immunoSEQ multiplex PCR; TCRdb stores in-frame clones only, minus some. The sample yields 60,000 to 85,000 clones, about four fifths seen once. Sequences were obtained from PBMCs. The clonotype was recovered from a male donor in good health and CMV-seropositive. The V gene is TRBV5-6, the J gene TRBJ1-4, with 7 bases matching TRBD1. The CDR3 nucleotides are TGTGCCAGCAGCCCAGGGACAGAGAATGAAAAACTGTTTTTT. This sequence encodes CASSPGTENEKLFF.